A single sample gave rise to the 23 T cell receptor beta chains below, sequenced in a study of neurological immune-mediated disorders. A single record per CDR3 protein comes from TCRdb applying MiXCR to the 5' RACE reads. The sample yields 75,000 to 90,000 distinct CDR3 sequences, around a tenth seen once. The sequencing input was PBMCs. The receptors were sampled from a man in his forties or fifties in good health.

At least ten counts were recorded for this clonotype. The chain uses TRBV18 and TRBJ2-5; D not certain. The germline V gene encodes CDR1 KGHSH and CDR2 LQKENI. The V and J ends lost 3 bases and 5 bases respectively, with 13 bases between them. The CDR3 is 14 residues long. The CDR3, as DNA: TGTGCCAGCTCACCGAGCGTTCAACTGGAGACCCAGTACTTC. Residues: CASSPSVQLETQYF.

This clonotype was recorded many times. The chain has TRBV10-2 and TRBJ2-7, with unresolved D. The CDR3 length is 16 residues. CDR1 WSHSY and CDR2 SAAADI come from the germline V gene. Trimming removed 6 bases from V and 0 bases from J, with 18 bases in between. The CDR3 coding sequence is TGCGCCAGCAGCCTCCGGCAGGCCTCAAGCTCCTACGAGCAGTACTTC. Translating gives CASSLRQASSSYEQYF.

In this sample, this clonotype turned up many times. This chain links TRBV29-1 with TRBJ2-7; 7 positions agree with TRBD1. CDR1 and CDR2 from the germline V gene are SQVTM and ANQGSEA. Germline trimming cut 7 bases from V and 1 base from J; bases unmatched to any gene: 7. CDR3 length: 13 amino acids. CDR3 protein: CSAVLGQSYEQYF. The CDR3 DNA follows: TGCAGCGCCGTTCTGGGACAGTCCTACGAGCAGTACTTC.

This clonotype was detected ten times or more. V usage is TRBV7-3 and J usage is TRBJ2-1, with 7 nucleotides matching TRBD2. The CDR3 contains 16 residues. V trimming: 5 bases; J trimming: 7 bases; junction bases outside the gene matches: 14. Looked up from germline, CDR1 is SGHTA and CDR2 is FQGTGA. The CDR3 reads CASSTAPERGGNEQFF. The CDR3 nucleotides read TGTGCCAGCAGCACCGCCCCGGAGCGGGGTGGGAATGAGCAGTTCTTC.

A word on this clonotype: The germline gene is not matched at one end of the junction; a read error may be the cause. This rearrangement joins TRBV15 to TRBJ2-1; the D gene is possibly TRBD2 (5 bases). Looked up from germline, CDR1 is LNHNV and CDR2 is YYDKDF (reference sequence). This CDR3 has 16 amino acids. CDR3 amino acids: CVTSRDRASIDNEQFF. The CDR3 DNA reads as TGTGTCACCAGCAGAGATAGGGCTAGCATCGACAATGAGCAGTTCTTC.

This clonotype occurred many times. The chain has TRBV12-3 or TRBV12-4 and TRBJ1-5; 8 bases fit TRBD1. The CDR3 length is 14 residues. Germline trimming cut 3 bases from V and 11 bases from J; bases unmatched to any gene: 9. Here the CDR3 reads CASSLTGADGAQHF. CDR3 DNA: TGTGCCAGCAGTTTGACAGGGGCCGATGGGGCCCAGCATTTT.

Only one count was recorded for this clonotype. A much larger clone lies one base from this, so it may be a read error. The V gene is TRBV12-3 or TRBV12-4, the J gene TRBJ2-2; TRBD2 agrees at 9 bases. Losses at the gene ends were 4 bases for V and 5 bases for J; bases not matched to a gene: 14. This CDR3 has 18 amino acids. CDR3 nucleotides: TGTGCCAGCAGTTCCGGACTAGCGTGGGGGCCGTATACCGGGGAGCTGTTTTTT. Protein sequence: CASSSGLAWGPYTGELFF.

At least ten counts were recorded for this clonotype. The V call is TRBV10-3, the J call TRBJ2-7, with TRBD2 matching 7 bases. The CDR3 has 14 amino acids. V lost 6 bases to trimming and J lost 3 bases; unmatched junction nucleotides: 8. CDR1 and CDR2 (germline): ENHRY, SYGVKD. DNA for the CDR3: TGTGCCATCAGGGACCAGCGGGGTTACTACGAGCAGTACTTC. Translating it yields CAIRDQRGYYEQYF.

This clonotype was recorded at least ten times. The chain has TRBV5-6 and TRBJ2-1, with D unclear. CDR3 length: 15 amino acids. CDR1 is SGHDT and CDR2 is YYEEEE in the germline V gene. The CDR3 DNA reads as TGTCCTCAGCAGCCGCGACCCTTCAGCTACAATGAGCAGTTCTTC. Its translation is CPQQPRPFSYNEQFF. Complete variable domain (other parts from reference TRBV5-6 and TRBJ2-1): DAGVTQSPTHLIKTRGQQVTLRCSPKSGHDTVSWYQQALGQGPQFIFQYYEEEERQRGNFPDRFSGHQFPNYSSELNVNALLLGDSALYLCPQQPRPFSYNEQFFGPGTRLTVL.

There are many counts of this clonotype. The CDR3 DNA reads TGTGCTAGTGGCCCTGGACTAGCGGGGGGGAAAGAGACCCAGTACTTC. Translated, it gives CASGPGLAGGKETQYF. This rearrangement joins TRBV12-5 to TRBJ2-5; 15 bases map to TRBD2. The V gene end was trimmed by 6 bases and the J gene end by 3 bases; junction bases not matched to a gene: 5. The germline gives CDR1 LGHNT, CDR2 FRNRAP. This CDR3 has 16 amino acids.

This clonotype came up many times. The chain recombines TRBV20-1 with TRBJ2-2; 7 positions match TRBD2. Germline values: CDR1 DFQATT, CDR2 SNEGSKA (reference sequence). The CDR3 consists of 15 residues. The trim removed 5 bases at V and 2 bases at J, leaving 8 bases unmatched. For the CDR3, the DNA is TGCAGTGCTCCGTTACGCGGGAGAAACACCGGGGAGCTGTTTTTT. Translating gives CSAPLRGRNTGELFF.

This clonotype has ten or more counts. This chain joins TRBV7-8 and TRBJ1-4; D unclear. V was trimmed by 0 bases and J by 8 bases, leaving 25 bases between them. Germline V gene sequence: CDR1 SGHVS, CDR2 FQNEAQ. The CDR3 spans 19 residues. The CDR3 bases are TGTGCCAGCAGCTTAGCGATTGTCCCCGGTGCAGCCAAGTTCGAAAAACTGTTTTTT. Protein: CASSLAIVPGAAKFEKLFF. The whole variable domain, remainder taken from reference TRBV7-8 and TRBJ1-4, is GAGVSQSPRYKVAKRGQDVALRCDPISGHVSLFWYQQALGQGPEFLTYFQNEAQLDKSGLPSDRFFAERPEGSVSTLKIQRTQQEDSAVYLCASSLAIVPGAAKFEKLFFGSGTQLSVL.

This clonotype was observed at least ten times. This chain links TRBV12-3 or TRBV12-4 with TRBJ2-5; D uncertain. Trimming cost V 3 bases and J 2 bases, with 7 bases left between them. This CDR3 contains 13 residues. CDR3 protein: CASSFRVQETQYF. The CDR3 DNA sequence: TGTGCCAGCAGTTTTCGGGTACAAGAGACCCAGTACTTC.

This clonotype was observed many times. CDR3: CASSLVSGQGTDTQYF. The DNA of the CDR3 is TGCGCCAGCAGCTTGGTCTCTGGACAGGGGACAGATACGCAGTATTTT. The V gene is TRBV5-1, the J gene TRBJ2-3, with 9 bases matching TRBD1. Trimming cost V 0 bases and J 3 bases; bases outside gene matches: 5. Looked up from germline, CDR1 is SGHRS and CDR2 is YFSETQ. There are 16 residues in the CDR3.

There are many counts of this clonotype. The J gene is TRBJ2-2, the V gene TRBV5-1; D is ambiguous. The V end lost 0 bases, the J end lost 6 bases, and 9 bases lay between the germline ends. CDR1 and CDR2 from the germline V gene are SGHRS and YFSETQ. This CDR3 spans 14 amino acids. CDR3 in amino acids: CASSLAGDAGELFF. The CDR3 DNA is TGCGCCAGCAGCTTGGCGGGTGACGCCGGGGAGCTGTTTTTT.

This clonotype was seen many times. The V and J genes are TRBV20-1 and TRBJ1-2; D may be TRBD1 (5 bases). This CDR3 spans 14 amino acids. Trimming shortened V by 0 bases and J by 2 bases, and 10 bases separated the two germline ends. Germline lookup yields CDR1 DFQATT and CDR2 SNEGSKA (reference sequence). CDR3 amino acids: CSAREVRDNYGYTF. Written as DNA, the CDR3 is TGCAGTGCTAGAGAGGTCAGGGACAACTATGGCTACACCTTC.

This clonotype was recorded many times. The chain employs TRBV7-6 and TRBJ2-7, with 11 positions matching TRBD2. The CDR3 consists of 17 residues. V lost 1 base to trimming and J lost 6 bases; unmatched junction nucleotides: 11. The V gene's germline CDR1 is SGHVS and CDR2 FNYEAQ. The CDR3 spells CASSLGLAGREAVEQYF. CDR3 sequence (DNA): TGTGCCAGCAGCTTAGGACTAGCGGGACGGGAAGCTGTCGAGCAGTACTTC.

There are many counts of this clonotype. V usage is TRBV7-9 and J usage is TRBJ2-5; D is undetermined. CDR3 length: 15 amino acids. V lost 4 bases and J 0 bases, leaving 12 bases between the germline ends. Germline-derived CDR1 and CDR2 are SEHNR and FQNEAQ (reference sequence). The CDR3 reads CASSSRQKYQETQYF. CDR3 sequence (DNA): TGTGCCAGCAGCTCCCGACAAAAGTACCAAGAGACCCAGTACTTC. Full variable domain (rest looked up from reference TRBV7-9 and TRBJ2-5): DTGVSQNPRHKITKRGQNVTFRCDPISEHNRLYWYRQTLGQGPEFLTYFQNEAQLEKSRLLSDRFSAERPKGSFSTLEIQRTEQGDSAMYLCASSSRQKYQETQYFGPGTRLLVL.

This clonotype was observed at least ten times. The J gene is TRBJ2-7, the V gene TRBV3-1; D ambiguous. Germline V gene lookup returns CDR1 LGHDT and CDR2 YNNKEL (reference sequence). Trimming pared 1 base from V and 0 bases from J, leaving 10 bases between. This CDR3 is built from 15 residues. The DNA for the CDR3 is TGTGCCAGCAGCCAAGTGGAACTAAGCTCCTACGAGCAGTACTTC. It yields the protein CASSQVELSSYEQYF.

The table lists this clonotype with many counts. This chain links TRBV5-1 with TRBJ2-7; 9 bases map to TRBD1. Germline lookup yields CDR1 SGHRS and CDR2 YFSETQ. V lost 4 bases to trimming and J lost 0 bases; unmatched junction nucleotides: 2. The CDR3 extends over 14 amino acids. This CDR3 reads CASSGTGISYEQYF. In nucleotides, the CDR3 is TGCGCCAGCAGCGGGACAGGGATCTCCTACGAGCAGTACTTC.

The chain combines TRBV28 with TRBJ2-7, with a tentative D call TRBD1 (6 bases). Germline V CDR1 and CDR2: MDHEN, SYDVKM. With 4 bases removed from V and 2 bases from J, the gap between germline ends came to 15 bases. The length of the CDR3 is 15 residues. CDR3 sequence (DNA): TGTGCCAGCAGTTCCACAGGGAGTCCGGCCTACGAGCAGTACTTC. Translating gives CASSSTGSPAYEQYF.

The chain links TRBV10-3 to TRBJ2-7; 7 positions agree with TRBD2. The CDR3 is made up of 16 amino acids. From germline, CDR1 is ENHRY and CDR2 SYGVKD. The V gene end was trimmed by 4 bases and the J gene end by 0 bases; junction bases not matched to a gene: 9. In DNA form, the CDR3 reads TGTGCCATCAGTGGGTTTCTAGCGGTCGACTCCTACGAGCAGTACTTC. This translates into CAISGFLAVDSYEQYF.

This clonotype came up many times. DNA for the CDR3: TGCAGTGCTAGAGATAGGGACTGGCGGGGGTGGGATGAGCAGTTCTTC. Its protein product is CSARDRDWRGWDEQFF. J is TRBJ2-1 and V is TRBV20-1; 7 bases match TRBD2. CDR3 length: 16 residues. The junction had 13 bases not matched to a gene; V was cut back by 0 bases and J by 8 bases. Looked up from germline, CDR1 is DFQATT and CDR2 is SNEGSKA (reference sequence).